This is a list of T cell receptor beta chains from one sample in a study of tumor and adjacent non-tumor tissue in lung cancer. TCRdb ran MiXCR on the multiplex PCR reads and lists one entry per CDR3 protein. The repertoire holds 75,000 to 100,000 distinct CDR3 sequences, with roughly 66% as singletons. What was sequenced was lung tumor tissue. The receptors shown here come from a man in his sixties with non-small cell lung cancer. The CDR3 runs from the conserved cysteine through the conserved F or W. Fields, in order: CDR3 length, D gene, J gene, clone size, V gene, CDR3 DNA, CDR3 protein. D genes are given only for firm matches. Clone sizes are given selectively: once, few, many, or a class where the clone is expanded.

len: 13
d_gene: -
j_gene: TRBJ2-1
abundance: -
v_gene: TRBV7-8
CDR3nt: TGTGCCAGCAGCCGCTCACGCTACTATGAGCAGTTCTTC
CDR3aa: CASSRSRYYEQFF

len: 15
d_gene: TRBD1
j_gene: TRBJ2-3
abundance: -
v_gene: TRBV6-2/TRBV6-3
CDR3nt: TGTGCCAGCAGCCGAAGGGGGCTTCGCAATCAACCCCAGTATTTT
CDR3aa: CASSRRGLRNQPQYF

len: 16
d_gene: -
j_gene: TRBJ2-6
abundance: -
v_gene: TRBV6-2/TRBV6-3
CDR3nt: TGTGCCAGTACCAAGGGGCGTCACCCTGGGGCCAACGTCCTTACTTTC
CDR3aa: CASTKGRHPGANVLTF

len: 12
d_gene: -
j_gene: TRBJ1-5
abundance: many
v_gene: TRBV12-3/TRBV12-4
CDR3nt: TGTGCCAGCAGTTCGGACCCGGGGCCCCAGCATTTT
CDR3aa: CASSSDPGPQHF

len: 14
d_gene: -
j_gene: TRBJ1-4
abundance: few
v_gene: TRBV23-1
CDR3nt: TGCGCCAGCAGTCAACCGAGGGAAAATGAAAAACTGTTTTTT
CDR3aa: CASSQPRENEKLFF

len: 17
d_gene: TRBD2
j_gene: TRBJ2-5
abundance: few
v_gene: TRBV4-1
CDR3nt: TGCGCCAGCAGCCGAGATCCAGCGGGGGTTGCCAGGGAGACCCAGTACTTC
CDR3aa: CASSRDPAGVARETQYF

len: 15
d_gene: TRBD1
j_gene: TRBJ1-4
abundance: -
v_gene: TRBV28
CDR3nt: TGTGCCAGCAGTGATGGACAGGGGGCAGGTAAAAAACTGTTTTTT
CDR3aa: CASSDGQGAGKKLFF

len: 16
d_gene: TRBD1
j_gene: TRBJ1-4
abundance: -
v_gene: TRBV11-2
CDR3nt: TGTGCCAGCAGCCTCCTCACAGGGGCAACTAATGAAAAACTGTTTTTT
CDR3aa: CASSLLTGATNEKLFF

len: 12
d_gene: -
j_gene: TRBJ2-3
abundance: -
v_gene: TRBV11-2
CDR3nt: TGTACCAGTTTTGCCAGCACAGATACGCAGTATTTT
CDR3aa: CTSFASTDTQYF

len: 16
d_gene: -
j_gene: TRBJ2-2
abundance: -
v_gene: TRBV4-1
CDR3nt: TGCGCCAGCAGCCAAGGGCAGGGACCCGCCGCCGGGAAGCTGTTTTTC
CDR3aa: CASSQGQGPAAGKLFF

len: 15
d_gene: -
j_gene: TRBJ2-1
abundance: once
v_gene: TRBV11-2
CDR3nt: TGTGCCAGCAGCCAGCATGTGGGGATGAGGGATGAGCAGTTCTTC
CDR3aa: CASSQHVGMRDEQFF

len: 12
d_gene: -
j_gene: TRBJ1-1
abundance: -
v_gene: TRBV6-5
CDR3nt: TGTGTCAGCAGTCGAAGGAACACTGAAGCTTTCTTT
CDR3aa: CVSSRRNTEAFF

len: 13
d_gene: TRBD1
j_gene: TRBJ1-2
abundance: many
v_gene: TRBV12-3/TRBV12-4
CDR3nt: TGTGCCAGCAGTTGGGGACAGGGGAAAGGCTACACCTTC
CDR3aa: CASSWGQGKGYTF

len: 16
d_gene: TRBD2
j_gene: TRBJ2-2
abundance: -
v_gene: TRBV11-2
CDR3nt: TGTGCCAGCAGGTCCTCTAGCGGGAGCTCCGTCGGGGAGCTGTTTTTT
CDR3aa: CASRSSSGSSVGELFF

len: 14
d_gene: -
j_gene: TRBJ1-1
abundance: -
v_gene: TRBV6-5
CDR3nt: TGTGACAGCAGCCCGGCGACAGGGAACACTGAAGCTTTCTTT
CDR3aa: CDSSPATGNTEAFF

len: 14
d_gene: -
j_gene: TRBJ1-4
abundance: many
v_gene: TRBV5-1
CDR3nt: TGCGCCAGCAGCTCCTCAGGGACTAATGAAGAACTGTTTTTT
CDR3aa: CASSSSGTNEELFF